The rows below give T cell receptor beta chains drawn from one sample of a study of OX40 agonist ivuxolimab in advanced cancers. The table came from immunoSEQ multiplex PCR; TCRdb's copy has only in-frame clones and leaves some out. This sample has approximately 68,000 clones, with 92% found just once. The material was CD4+ or CD8+ T cells sorted from blood, obtained in a trial of the OX40 agonist ivuxolimab. The receptors shown here come from an adult with an advanced solid tumor such as melanoma, head and neck, liver or kidney cancer. Both conserved end residues are part of each CDR3. Each record gives: CDR3 DNA, CDR3 protein, D gene, clone size, V gene, J gene. The D gene is left open where the match is weak. Size values are once, few and many counts, or a class for expanded clones, and some rows have none.

CDR3 DNA: TGTGCCAGCAGTGAAGAGCGGGGGGGCCCCTACAATGAGCAGTTCTTC; CDR3 protein: CASSEERGGPYNEQFF; D gene: TRBD2; clone size: NA; V gene: TRBV6-1; J gene: TRBJ2-1
CDR3 DNA: TGTGCCAGCAGCCTGGGGTACTATGGCTACACCTTC; CDR3 protein: CASSLGYYGYTF; D gene: NA; clone size: once; V gene: TRBV4-2; J gene: TRBJ1-2
CDR3 DNA: TGTGCCAGCAGTTTACTAGCGGGGGGGCCAGGTGAGCAGTTCTTC; CDR3 protein: CASSLLAGGPGEQFF; D gene: TRBD2; clone size: NA; V gene: TRBV27; J gene: TRBJ2-1
CDR3 DNA: TGTGCCAGCAGCGTAGAAGACAGCACAGATACGCAGTATTTT; CDR3 protein: CASSVEDSTDTQYF; D gene: NA; clone size: NA; V gene: TRBV9; J gene: TRBJ2-3
CDR3 DNA: TGTGCCAGTAGTCCCAGAAGACATATACAAGAGACCCAGTACTTC; CDR3 protein: CASSPRRHIQETQYF; D gene: NA; clone size: NA; V gene: TRBV19; J gene: TRBJ2-5
CDR3 DNA: TGTGCCAGCAGTTTATCTCCAGGGGGTACTGAAGCTTTCTTT; CDR3 protein: CASSLSPGGTEAFF; D gene: TRBD1; clone size: NA; V gene: TRBV27; J gene: TRBJ1-1
CDR3 DNA: TGCGCCAGCAGCCTCGACAGGGAAGGTTACGAGCAGTACTTC; CDR3 protein: CASSLDREGYEQYF; D gene: TRBD1; clone size: few; V gene: TRBV5-1; J gene: TRBJ2-7
CDR3 DNA: TGTGCCACCCAGGAACACAATGAGCAGTTCTTC; CDR3 protein: CATQEHNEQFF; D gene: NA; clone size: NA; V gene: TRBV6-6; J gene: TRBJ2-1
CDR3 DNA: TGTGCCAGCAGCTTGGGCAACTCTGGAAACACCATATATTTT; CDR3 protein: CASSLGNSGNTIYF; D gene: NA; clone size: NA; V gene: TRBV5-6; J gene: TRBJ1-3
CDR3 DNA: TGTGCCAGCAGCACTCGGAGGACAGATCCCTACGAGCAGTACTTC; CDR3 protein: CASSTRRTDPYEQYF; D gene: NA; clone size: NA; V gene: TRBV7-9; J gene: TRBJ2-7
CDR3 DNA: TGTGCCAGCAGTTACAGGGTGGCTGGGGCCAACGTCCTGACTTTC; CDR3 protein: CASSYRVAGANVLTF; D gene: NA; clone size: NA; V gene: TRBV6-5; J gene: TRBJ2-6
CDR3 DNA: TGTGCCAGCAGCTTCGGGACGGGTACCGCAGATACGCAGTATTTT; CDR3 protein: CASSFGTGTADTQYF; D gene: NA; clone size: NA; V gene: TRBV7-9; J gene: TRBJ2-3
CDR3 DNA: TGTGCCAGCAGCTCCCTAGCGGGGGAGCTGTTTTTT; CDR3 protein: CASSSLAGELFF; D gene: NA; clone size: NA; V gene: TRBV11-2; J gene: TRBJ2-2
CDR3 DNA: TGTGCCTGGAGTGTAAGGACTGGGCGGGGGGCGAGCACAGATACGCAGTATTTT; CDR3 protein: CAWSVRTGRGASTDTQYF; D gene: TRBD2; clone size: once; V gene: TRBV30; J gene: TRBJ2-3
CDR3 DNA: TGTGCCAGTAGTATCGGACCTCTCTTGGGGAATGAGCAGTTCTTC; CDR3 protein: CASSIGPLLGNEQFF; D gene: NA; clone size: NA; V gene: TRBV19; J gene: TRBJ2-1
CDR3 DNA: TGTGCCAGCAGCCCCGGGGACAGGTCATACAATGAGCAGTTCTTC; CDR3 protein: CASSPGDRSYNEQFF; D gene: TRBD1; clone size: NA; V gene: TRBV9; J gene: TRBJ2-1
CDR3 DNA: TGCGCCAGCAGCCTCCGGGACTTCGGAGTTAGGGACTACGAGCAGTACTTC; CDR3 protein: CASSLRDFGVRDYEQYF; D gene: NA; clone size: NA; V gene: TRBV5-1; J gene: TRBJ2-7
CDR3 DNA: TGCGCCAGCACTACGTTAGCGGGGGGGCTAGATACGCAGTATTTT; CDR3 protein: CASTTLAGGLDTQYF; D gene: TRBD2; clone size: NA; V gene: TRBV10-2; J gene: TRBJ2-3
CDR3 DNA: TGTGCCATCTCCGCGGACGGGGACACTGAAGCTTTCTTT; CDR3 protein: CAISADGDTEAFF; D gene: NA; clone size: NA; V gene: TRBV10-3; J gene: TRBJ1-1
CDR3 DNA: TGTGCCAGCAGTTACGGGACGGACGGGAACACTGAAGCTTTCTTT; CDR3 protein: CASSYGTDGNTEAFF; D gene: NA; clone size: NA; V gene: TRBV6-5; J gene: TRBJ1-1
CDR3 DNA: TGTGCCAGCAGCCCACCACAGGGGTACGACTATGGCTACACCTTC; CDR3 protein: CASSPPQGYDYGYTF; D gene: TRBD1; clone size: NA; V gene: TRBV13; J gene: TRBJ1-2
CDR3 DNA: TGTGCCAGCAGTCCCCGGACAGGGAGGACCACTGAAGCTTTCTTT; CDR3 protein: CASSPRTGRTTEAFF; D gene: TRBD1; clone size: NA; V gene: TRBV6-4; J gene: TRBJ1-1
CDR3 DNA: TGTGCCAGCAGCCGACAGGGGGCCGTCTACAATGAGCAGTTCTTC; CDR3 protein: CASSRQGAVYNEQFF; D gene: TRBD1; clone size: NA; V gene: TRBV13; J gene: TRBJ2-1
CDR3 DNA: TGTGCCAGCAGAGTAACCGCTAGCGGGGCGGTCTACGAGCAGTACTTC; CDR3 protein: CASRVTASGAVYEQYF; D gene: TRBD2; clone size: NA; V gene: TRBV7-2; J gene: TRBJ2-7
CDR3 DNA: TGCGCCAGCAGCCAATGGAGGGAGGACTTTAACTATGGCTACACCTTC; CDR3 protein: CASSQWREDFNYGYTF; D gene: NA; clone size: NA; V gene: TRBV4-3; J gene: TRBJ1-2
CDR3 DNA: TGCGCCAGCAGCCCAGACCCAGGGGGCCCTGTTAGCAATCAGCCCCAGCATTTT; CDR3 protein: CASSPDPGGPVSNQPQHF; D gene: TRBD1; clone size: NA; V gene: TRBV5-1; J gene: TRBJ1-5
CDR3 DNA: TGTGCCACCGATAGGGGGAACACTGAAGCTTTCTTT; CDR3 protein: CATDRGNTEAFF; D gene: NA; clone size: NA; V gene: TRBV6-1; J gene: TRBJ1-1
CDR3 DNA: TGCGCCAGCAGCCAAGTGGGGGCGGGGGCCACCACCCATACCTACGAGCAGTACTTC; CDR3 protein: CASSQVGAGATTHTYEQYF; D gene: NA; clone size: NA; V gene: TRBV4-3; J gene: TRBJ2-7
CDR3 DNA: TGTGCCAGCAGGAATCAGATCGGCTCCTACGAGCAGTACTTC; CDR3 protein: CASRNQIGSYEQYF; D gene: NA; clone size: NA; V gene: TRBV6-1; J gene: TRBJ2-7
CDR3 DNA: TGCGCCAGCGGCCAAGGGTTACAGGCCCCCTACGAGCAGTACTTC; CDR3 protein: CASGQGLQAPYEQYF; D gene: NA; clone size: once; V gene: TRBV4-1; J gene: TRBJ2-7
CDR3 DNA: TGTGCCAGCAGCAAACCTGGGACGTCCGAGCAGTACTTC; CDR3 protein: CASSKPGTSEQYF; D gene: NA; clone size: NA; V gene: TRBV11-2; J gene: TRBJ2-7
CDR3 DNA: TGTGCCAGCAGCGGCCCGGGTAGCACAGATACGCAGTATTTT; CDR3 protein: CASSGPGSTDTQYF; D gene: NA; clone size: NA; V gene: TRBV5-4; J gene: TRBJ2-3
CDR3 DNA: TGTGCCTGGAGCGGATCCGAGGCGGATACGCAGTATTTT; CDR3 protein: CAWSGSEADTQYF; D gene: NA; clone size: NA; V gene: TRBV30; J gene: TRBJ2-3
CDR3 DNA: TGTGCCACCAGCAGAGAAAGGTACAGTGAGCAGTTCTTC; CDR3 protein: CATSRERYSEQFF; D gene: NA; clone size: NA; V gene: TRBV15; J gene: TRBJ2-1
CDR3 DNA: TGTGCCAGCAGGGCAGGGAGCTCCTATAATTCACCCCTCCACTTT; CDR3 protein: CASRAGSSYNSPLHF; D gene: NA; clone size: NA; V gene: TRBV2; J gene: TRBJ1-6
CDR3 DNA: TGTGCCAGCAGCTTAGTGGTGCAGGGGATGGGTGAAGCTTTCTTT; CDR3 protein: CASSLVVQGMGEAFF; D gene: NA; clone size: NA; V gene: TRBV11-2; J gene: TRBJ1-1
CDR3 DNA: TGTGCCAGCAGTTCGGGACCCAGCTCCTACAATGAGCAGTTCTTC; CDR3 protein: CASSSGPSSYNEQFF; D gene: NA; clone size: NA; V gene: TRBV6-4; J gene: TRBJ2-1
CDR3 DNA: TGTGCCAGCAGCTTACCCCTAGCGGGGCCGAACACCGGGGAGCTGTTTTTT; CDR3 protein: CASSLPLAGPNTGELFF; D gene: TRBD2; clone size: NA; V gene: TRBV7-9; J gene: TRBJ2-2
CDR3 DNA: TGTGCCAGCACCCCTAGCACTGAAGCTTTCTTT; CDR3 protein: CASTPSTEAFF; D gene: NA; clone size: NA; V gene: TRBV7-9; J gene: TRBJ1-1
CDR3 DNA: TGTGCCAGCAGCGTAGATTTGAACACTGAAGCTTTCTTT; CDR3 protein: CASSVDLNTEAFF; D gene: NA; clone size: once; V gene: TRBV9; J gene: TRBJ1-1
CDR3 DNA: TGTGCCAGCAGTCCCGGGACATTTGAAGCTTTCTTT; CDR3 protein: CASSPGTFEAFF; D gene: NA; clone size: NA; V gene: TRBV6-5; J gene: TRBJ1-1
CDR3 DNA: TGTGCCAGCAGTGACTCGATAGCGAGCTCCTACAATGAGCAGTTCTTC; CDR3 protein: CASSDSIASSYNEQFF; D gene: NA; clone size: few; V gene: TRBV6-4; J gene: TRBJ2-1
CDR3 DNA: TGCGCCAGCAGCCAAGATCGGGTACAGGGAACCAAAAACATTCAGTACTTC; CDR3 protein: CASSQDRVQGTKNIQYF; D gene: NA; clone size: NA; V gene: TRBV4-3; J gene: TRBJ2-4
CDR3 DNA: TGTGCCACGACCGGTTGGGAAGCTCCTAGCACAGATACGCAGTATTTT; CDR3 protein: CATTGWEAPSTDTQYF; D gene: NA; clone size: NA; V gene: TRBV28; J gene: TRBJ2-3
CDR3 DNA: TGTGCCAGCAGTTTTAGTTCAGATACGCAGTATTTT; CDR3 protein: CASSFSSDTQYF; D gene: NA; clone size: NA; V gene: TRBV28; J gene: TRBJ2-3
CDR3 DNA: TGTGCCAGCAGTCCGCCAGGGGTCGACAGGCAGCCCCAGCATTTT; CDR3 protein: CASSPPGVDRQPQHF; D gene: NA; clone size: once; V gene: TRBV2; J gene: TRBJ1-5
CDR3 DNA: TGTGCCAGTAGTTATTTGAGTGGAGATACGCAGTATTTT; CDR3 protein: CASSYLSGDTQYF; D gene: NA; clone size: NA; V gene: TRBV19; J gene: TRBJ2-3
CDR3 DNA: TGTGCCAGCAGCTTCGAGGACGTAGCCAAAAACATTCAGTACTTC; CDR3 protein: CASSFEDVAKNIQYF; D gene: NA; clone size: NA; V gene: TRBV7-8; J gene: TRBJ2-4
CDR3 DNA: TGTGCCAGCAGTTTGATTCCATCTCTTAGCACCGGGGAGCTGTTTTTT; CDR3 protein: CASSLIPSLSTGELFF; D gene: NA; clone size: NA; V gene: TRBV28; J gene: TRBJ2-2
CDR3 DNA: TGTGCCAGTAGTAGCGGGGGGCATGTAGATACGCAGTATTTT; CDR3 protein: CASSSGGHVDTQYF; D gene: TRBD2; clone size: NA; V gene: TRBV19; J gene: TRBJ2-3
CDR3 DNA: TGTGCCAGCAGTTTTGGACTGGAAATGAACACTGAAGCTTTCTTT; CDR3 protein: CASSFGLEMNTEAFF; D gene: NA; clone size: NA; V gene: TRBV6-5; J gene: TRBJ1-1
CDR3 DNA: TGTGCCAGCAGCTTCGTCCTTTCCTACAATGAGCAGTTCTTC; CDR3 protein: CASSFVLSYNEQFF; D gene: NA; clone size: NA; V gene: TRBV5-5; J gene: TRBJ2-1
CDR3 DNA: TGTGCCACCAGCAGAGTCAGGGAGGGCAATCAGCCCCAGCATTTT; CDR3 protein: CATSRVREGNQPQHF; D gene: NA; clone size: once; V gene: TRBV15; J gene: TRBJ1-5
CDR3 DNA: TGTGCCAGCAGTTACTCGTTAAGCGAGCAGTACTTC; CDR3 protein: CASSYSLSEQYF; D gene: NA; clone size: few; V gene: TRBV6-5; J gene: TRBJ2-7
CDR3 DNA: TGTGCCAGCAGTTTACTAGCGGGGGTTGACTACAATGAGCAGTTCTTC; CDR3 protein: CASSLLAGVDYNEQFF; D gene: TRBD2; clone size: NA; V gene: TRBV27; J gene: TRBJ2-1
CDR3 DNA: TGCAGCGGGGGGCAGGGGGGGTCCTACGAGCAGTACTTC; CDR3 protein: CSGGQGGSYEQYF; D gene: NA; clone size: NA; V gene: TRBV29-1; J gene: TRBJ2-7
CDR3 DNA: TGTGCCAGCAGCTGGACATTAGCGGGAGGTTTGGACAATGAGCAGTTCTTC; CDR3 protein: CASSWTLAGGLDNEQFF; D gene: TRBD2; clone size: NA; V gene: TRBV7-8; J gene: TRBJ2-1